One T cell receptor (beta chain) is described in this entry. This sample is part of a study of blood T cell repertoires in COVID-19. In germline, CDR1 is LNHDA, CDR2 SQIVND (reference sequence). The CDR3 totals 15 residues. V trimming: 10 bases; J trimming: 0 bases; junction bases outside the gene matches: 7. Clones were read by immunoSEQ multiplex PCR, and TCRdb kept only the in-frame ones, dropping some. The profile shows roughly 260,000 clones, approximately 85% of them singletons. The chain joins TRBV19 to TRBJ2-1; 9 bases fit TRBD2. The clonotype was recovered from a woman aged 45-59 years who had recovered from COVID-19. The sequenced material came from PBMCs or T cells enriched from blood (not recorded which). For the CDR3, the DNA is TGTGCCACTAAGCTAGCGGGAAGCTCCTACAATGAGCAGTTCTTC. It yields the protein CATKLAGSSYNEQFF.